This T cell receptor beta chain is drawn from a study of CD8+CD57+ T cells in acquired aplastic anemia. Overall study context: DNA per sorted CD4+ or CD8+ sample ranged roughly 0.18 to 30 ug, averaging roughly 3.5 ug.

Germline V gives CDR1 MNHNS, CDR2 SASEGT. The CDR3 runs to 14 residues. V shed 9 bases, J shed 2 bases, and the junction held 9 bases outside the gene matches. Findings of the study overall: Under 35 was the count of CD8+ CDR3 sequences that patients shared with controls.

This clonotype has ten or more counts. What it binds is not known. Patients sequenced had flow cytometry evidence of CD8+CD57+ cell expansion. TCR beta VDJ and CDR3 profiling used genomic DNA as template. In TCRdb, the reads were re-called with MiXCR into one record per CDR3 protein. This sample has approximately 130,000 distinct CDR3 sequences, with over 30% found just once. The rearrangement joins TRBV6-1 to TRBJ2-7; 8 nucleotides agree with TRBD1. Sample: sorted CD4+, CD8+, or CD8+CD57+ T cells (not recorded which) from PBMCs. The receptor comes from a human donor with aplastic anemia. CDR3 loop: CASTGTGDPYEQYF. CDR3 coding DNA: TGTGCCAGTACCGGGACAGGCGACCCCTACGAGCAGTACTTC.